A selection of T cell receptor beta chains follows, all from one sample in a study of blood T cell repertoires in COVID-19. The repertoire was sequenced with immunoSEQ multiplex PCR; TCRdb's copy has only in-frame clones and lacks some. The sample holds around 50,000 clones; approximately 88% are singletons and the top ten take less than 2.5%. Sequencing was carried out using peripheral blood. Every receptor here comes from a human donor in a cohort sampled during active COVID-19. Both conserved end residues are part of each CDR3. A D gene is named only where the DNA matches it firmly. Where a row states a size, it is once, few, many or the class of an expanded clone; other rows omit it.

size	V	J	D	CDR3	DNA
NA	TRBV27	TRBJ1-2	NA	CASSLGYRGYGYTF	TGTGCCAGCAGTTTAGGCTATCGGGGTTATGGCTACACCTTC
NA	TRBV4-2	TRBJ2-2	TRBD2	CASIPSLAGGNTGELFF	TGTGCCAGCATACCAAGTCTAGCGGGAGGTAACACCGGGGAGCTGTTTTTT
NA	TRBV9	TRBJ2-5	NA	CASSPGTVQETQYF	TGTGCCAGCAGTCCGGGGACTGTTCAAGAGACCCAGTACTTC
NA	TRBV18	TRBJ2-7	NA	CASSKDSRGDEQYF	TGTGCCAGCTCCAAGGACAGTCGAGGGGACGAGCAGTACTTC
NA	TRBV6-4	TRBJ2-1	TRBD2	CASRRTSGRDEQFF	TGTGCCAGCAGACGGACTAGCGGGAGAGATGAGCAGTTCTTC
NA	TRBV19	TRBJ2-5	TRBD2	CASSISTSGETQYF	TGTGCCAGTAGTATCTCGACTAGCGGAGAGACCCAGTACTTC
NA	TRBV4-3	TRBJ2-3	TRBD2	CASSQDRLAGDYTQYF	TGCGCCAGCAGCCAAGATCGGCTAGCGGGGGACTATACGCAGTATTTT
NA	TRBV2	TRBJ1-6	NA	CASRFTGNVNSPLHF	TGTGCCAGCAGATTCACCGGGAACGTGAATTCACCCCTCCACTTT
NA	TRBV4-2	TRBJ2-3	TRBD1	CASSQDGTGGDTQYF	TGTGCCAGCAGCCAAGATGGGACAGGGGGAGATACGCAGTATTTT
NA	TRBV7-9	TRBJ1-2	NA	CASMSGSGGYTF	TGTGCCAGCATGTCGGGGTCTGGAGGCTACACCTTC
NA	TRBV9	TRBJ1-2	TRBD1	CASSVGLGQIYGYTF	TGTGCCAGCAGCGTAGGCTTGGGACAGATCTATGGCTACACCTTC
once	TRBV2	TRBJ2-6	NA	CASPGRPSGGGANVLTF	TGTGCCAGCCCCGGGCGCCCGTCCGGGGGAGGGGCCAACGTCCTGACTTTC
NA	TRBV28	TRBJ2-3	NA	CASGSGDVDTQYF	TGTGCCAGCGGGTCGGGGGACGTAGATACGCAGTATTTT
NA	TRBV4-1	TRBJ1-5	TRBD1	CASSPRTGGDQPQHF	TGCGCCAGCAGCCCAAGGACAGGGGGGGATCAGCCCCAGCATTTT
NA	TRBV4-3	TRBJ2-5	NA	CASSQGLQETQYF	TGCGCCAGCAGCCAAGGGCTCCAAGAGACCCAGTACTTC
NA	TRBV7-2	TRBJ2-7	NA	CASSQRQGGYEQYF	TGTGCCAGCAGCCAGAGACAGGGAGGCTACGAGCAGTACTTC
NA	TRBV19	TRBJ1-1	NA	CASTTNARAEAFF	TGTGCCAGTACCACCAACGCCCGGGCTGAAGCTTTCTTT
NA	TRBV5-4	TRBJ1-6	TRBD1	CASSGRDRDRGGPLHF	TGTGCCAGCAGCGGAAGAGACCGGGACAGGGGAGGACCCCTCCACTTT
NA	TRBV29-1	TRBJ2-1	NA	CSVEAFYNEQFF	TGCAGCGTTGAAGCATTTTACAATGAGCAGTTCTTC
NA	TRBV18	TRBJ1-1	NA	CASGGRTNTEAFF	TGTGCCAGCGGCGGACGGACAAACACTGAAGCTTTCTTT
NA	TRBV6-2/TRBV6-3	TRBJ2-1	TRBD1	CASSYAGGTVNEQFF	TGTGCCAGCAGTTACGCAGGGGGCACCGTCAATGAGCAGTTCTTC
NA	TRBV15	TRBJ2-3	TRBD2	CATSGGGGVSTDTQYF	TGTGCCACCAGCGGCGGGGGTGGGGTTAGCACAGATACGCAGTATTTT
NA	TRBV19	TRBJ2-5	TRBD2	CASAGTSVETQYF	TGTGCCAGCGCCGGGACTAGCGTAGAGACCCAGTACTTC
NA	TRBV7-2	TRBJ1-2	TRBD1	CASSWRDRALVNYGYTF	TGTGCCAGCAGCTGGCGGGACAGGGCGCTGGTTAACTATGGCTACACCTTC
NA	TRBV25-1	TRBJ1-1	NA	CASSGGLKAFF	TGTGCCAGCAGTGGGGGCTTAAAAGCTTTCTTT
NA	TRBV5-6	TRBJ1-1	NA	CASSLGGGTEAFF	TGTGCCAGCAGCTTGGGGGGAGGCACTGAAGCTTTCTTT
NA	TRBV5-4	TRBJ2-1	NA	CASSLDAVGGYGSNEQFF	TGTGCCAGCAGCTTGGATGCCGTGGGCGGTTACGGGAGCAATGAGCAGTTCTTC
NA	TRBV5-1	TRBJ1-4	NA	CASSLVEGANEKLFF	TGCGCCAGCAGCTTGGTGGAAGGGGCTAATGAAAAACTGTTTTTT
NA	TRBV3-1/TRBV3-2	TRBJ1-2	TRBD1	CASSQDAGGGYGYTF	TGTGCCAGCAGCCAAGATGCAGGGGGAGGCTATGGCTACACCTTC
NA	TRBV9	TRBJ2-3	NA	CASSVGSGSDTQYF	TGTGCCAGCAGCGTAGGTTCAGGGTCGGATACGCAGTATTTT
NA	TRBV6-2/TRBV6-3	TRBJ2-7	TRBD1	CASSYGTGAYEQYF	TGTGCCAGCAGTTACGGGACAGGGGCATACGAGCAGTACTTC
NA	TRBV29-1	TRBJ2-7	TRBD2	CSVRAGTGVEQYF	TGCAGCGTTCGAGCGGGAACGGGAGTGGAGCAGTACTTC
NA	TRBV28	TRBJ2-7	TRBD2	CASSPQGLAGVEQYF	TGTGCCAGCAGTCCACAGGGACTAGCGGGAGTCGAGCAGTACTTC
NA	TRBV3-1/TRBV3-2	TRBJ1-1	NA	CASSQVSVNTEAFF	TGTGCCAGCAGCCAAGTGTCTGTAAACACTGAAGCTTTCTTT
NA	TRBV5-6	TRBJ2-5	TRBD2	CASSYVAVAGGRETQYF	TGTGCCAGCAGCTACGTAGCGGTAGCGGGGGGGAGAGAGACCCAGTACTTC
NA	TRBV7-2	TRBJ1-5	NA	CASSLAGGPNQPQHF	TGTGCCAGCAGCTTAGCGGGGGGGCCCAATCAGCCCCAGCATTTT
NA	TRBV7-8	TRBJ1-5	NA	CASSLEIRTVAQPQHF	TGTGCCAGCAGCTTAGAAATAAGGACAGTAGCTCAGCCCCAGCATTTT
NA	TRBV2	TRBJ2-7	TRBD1	CASSSTGTGNEQYF	TGTGCCAGCAGTTCAACCGGGACAGGGAACGAGCAGTACTTC
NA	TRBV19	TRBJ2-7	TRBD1	CASSRDRSSYEQYF	TGTGCCAGTAGTAGGGACAGGAGCTCCTACGAGCAGTACTTC
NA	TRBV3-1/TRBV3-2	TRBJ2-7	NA	CASSSPTQGPEQYF	TGTGCCAGCAGCTCACCGACCCAGGGGCCCGAGCAGTACTTC
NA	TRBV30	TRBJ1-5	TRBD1	CAWSAGGPQHF	TGTGCCTGGAGTGCAGGGGGCCCCCAGCATTTT
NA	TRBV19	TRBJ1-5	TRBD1	CASSIRTGSQPQHF	TGTGCCAGTAGTATAAGGACAGGGAGTCAGCCCCAGCATTTT
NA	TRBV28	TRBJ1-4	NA	CASSRTGWSNEKLFF	TGTGCCAGCAGCCGTACAGGCTGGAGTAATGAAAAACTGTTTTTT
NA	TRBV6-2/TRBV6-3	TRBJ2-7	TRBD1	CASSFFRDREYEQYF	TGTGCCAGCAGTTTTTTCCGGGACAGGGAGTACGAGCAGTACTTC
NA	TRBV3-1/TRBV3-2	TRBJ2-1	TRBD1	CASSPRDRGLGEQFF	TGTGCCAGCAGCCCACGGGACAGGGGGCTTGGTGAGCAGTTCTTC
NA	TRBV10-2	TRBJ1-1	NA	CASSEEARGVVEAFF	TGCGCCAGCAGTGAGGAGGCCCGGGGGGTTGTTGAAGCTTTCTTT
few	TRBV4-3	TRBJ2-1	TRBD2	CASSQLAETLAYNEQFF	TGCGCCAGCAGCCAACTAGCGGAAACACTCGCCTACAATGAGCAGTTCTTC
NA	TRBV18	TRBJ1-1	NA	CASLLRWGGTAFF	TGTGCCAGCTTACTGCGGTGGGGGGGAACGGCTTTCTTT
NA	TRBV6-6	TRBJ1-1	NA	CASSYSWDTLGTEAFF	TGTGCCAGCAGTTACTCCTGGGACACACTCGGCACTGAAGCTTTCTTT
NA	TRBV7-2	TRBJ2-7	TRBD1	CASSSTGSDEQYF	TGTGCCAGCAGCTCGACAGGGTCTGACGAGCAGTACTTC
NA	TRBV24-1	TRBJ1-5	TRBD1	CATSGRGINQPQHF	TGTGCCACCAGTGGCAGGGGGATAAATCAGCCCCAGCATTTT
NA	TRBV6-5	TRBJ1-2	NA	CASSLFGREGFGYTF	TGTGCCAGCAGTTTGTTTGGCAGGGAAGGTTTTGGCTACACCTTC
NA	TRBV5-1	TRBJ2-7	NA	CASSIRDNSYEQYF	TGCGCCAGCAGCATCCGGGACAACTCCTACGAGCAGTACTTC
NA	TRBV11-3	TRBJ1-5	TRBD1	CASSSPGQGSKDPQHF	TGTGCCAGCAGCTCGCCGGGACAGGGTTCCAAGGACCCCCAGCATTTT